What follows are 21 T cell receptor beta chains derived from one specimen sequenced in a study of Tregs in tolerant kidney transplant recipients. Data came from immunoSEQ multiplex PCR; TCRdb stores just in-frame clones and leaves some out. Of approximately 90,000 clones listed, 90% to 95% were seen once; the top ten hold approximately 1.5%. The nonmyeloablative bone marrow transplants came from related graft donors, with transient mixed chimerism. Specimen: CD4+ T cells from blood (PBMCs), collected 12 months after the transplant. These receptors originate from a human patient who received a combined kidney and bone marrow transplant. Some T cells may be transferred from the graft donor.

V is TRBV5-1 and J is TRBJ1-2; 8 nucleotides match TRBD1. The CDR3 is made up of 13 amino acids. After removal of 4 bases from V and 5 bases from J, the junction contained 4 bases not matched to a gene. Germline assignment: CDR1 SGHRS and CDR2 YFSETQ. The CDR3 DNA reads TGCGCCAGCAGCCTGACAGGGGATTATGGCTACACCTTC. It codes for CASSLTGDYGYTF.

The chain links TRBV19 to TRBJ2-1, with 15 bases matching TRBD2. This CDR3 comprises 20 residues. J was trimmed by 4 bases and V by 5 bases; bases with no gene match: 15. The germline V gene has CDR1 LNHDA and CDR2 SQIVND (reference sequence). The CDR3 reads CASSLRRGLAGGHRYNEQFF. The CDR3 nucleotides are TGTGCCAGTAGTCTTAGACGAGGACTAGCGGGAGGGCACCGTTACAATGAGCAGTTCTTC.

The genes are TRBV27 and TRBJ2-3; 10 bases are shared with TRBD1. The trim removed 1 base at V and 0 bases at J, leaving 1 base unmatched. Germline CDR1 and CDR2: MNHEY and SMNVEV (reference sequence). The CDR3 length is 16 residues. CDR3 loop: CASSLWGQGSTDTQYF. CDR3 in DNA: TGTGCCAGCAGTTTATGGGGACAGGGGAGCACAGATACGCAGTATTTT.

V is TRBV11-3 and J is TRBJ1-3; 11 nucleotides match TRBD1. The CDR3 is 14 residues long. V lost 8 bases and J lost 0; bases outside the gene matches: 0. Germline V lookup: CDR1 SGHNT, CDR2 YENEEA. The CDR3 is CASGTGGSGNTIYF. CDR3 in DNA: TGTGCCAGCGGGACAGGGGGCTCTGGAAACACCATATATTTT.

The rearrangement uses TRBV9 and TRBJ1-6; TRBD1 matches 11 bases. CDR3 size: 16 residues. CDR1 and CDR2 (germline): SGDLS, YYNGEE. V lost 0 bases and J lost 8; bases outside the gene matches: 4. The DNA of the CDR3 is TGTGCCAGCAGCGTAGGGGACAGGGGGATGGATTCACCCCTCCACTTT. Translating gives CASSVGDRGMDSPLHF. Combining the CDR3 with reference TRBV9 and TRBJ1-6 gives the whole variable domain DSGVTQTPKHLITATGQRVTLRCSPRSGDLSVYWYQQSLDQGLQFLIQYYNGEERAKGNILERFSAQQFPDLHSELNLSSLELGDSALYFCASSVGDRGMDSPLHFGNGTRLTVT.

This chain uses TRBV19 with TRBJ2-1; 12 bases are a match to TRBD2. J was trimmed by 0 bases and V by 3 bases; bases with no gene match: 6. The CDR3 has 18 residues. Germline-derived CDR1 and CDR2 are LNHDA and SQIVND (reference sequence). The CDR3 sequence is CASSMASGRAGSYNEQFF. The CDR3 DNA is TGTGCCAGTAGTATGGCTAGCGGGAGGGCCGGCTCCTACAATGAGCAGTTCTTC.

As regards this clone: Other DNA sequences from this sample encode an identical CDR3 as well. The rearrangement links TRBV18 to TRBJ2-5, with 10 bases aligning to TRBD1. The germline CDR1 and CDR2 sequences are KGHSH and LQKENI. Trimming at V came to 3 bases and at J to 5 bases, leaving 6 bases not matched to a gene. The CDR3 sequence is 15 residues long. The CDR3 is CASSPSDRGSETQYF. The DNA of the CDR3 is TGTGCCAGCTCACCTTCGGACAGGGGGTCGGAGACCCAGTACTTC.

The chain uses TRBV25-1 and TRBJ2-7, with unresolved D. In germline, CDR1 is MGHDK, CDR2 SYGVNS. The CDR3 runs 15 residues. V lost 4 bases and J 1 base, leaving 14 bases between the germline ends. CDR3 region: CASSGYRGWSYEQYF. CDR3 coding DNA: TGTGCCAGCAGTGGATACAGAGGATGGTCCTACGAGCAGTACTTC.

V usage is TRBV11-3 and J usage is TRBJ2-2, with 7 nucleotides matching TRBD1. The CDR3 is 15 amino acids. V was clipped by 3 bases and J by 2 bases; unmatched bases: 3. CDR1 is SGHNT and CDR2 is YENEEA in the germline V gene. This CDR3 reads CASSLDRQNTGELFF. The CDR3 nucleotides are TGTGCCAGCAGCTTGGACAGGCAAAACACCGGGGAGCTGTTTTTT.

V gene TRBV13 combines with J gene TRBJ2-7, with 9 bases lining up with TRBD1. The CDR3 is 14 residues long. After removal of 5 bases from V and 6 bases from J, the junction contained 8 bases not matched to a gene. CDR1 PRHDT and CDR2 FYEKMQ come from the germline V gene (reference sequence). The CDR3 loop is CASSGPGQGAEQYF. DNA for the CDR3: TGTGCCAGCAGCGGACCGGGACAGGGTGCCGAGCAGTACTTC.

This sequence joins TRBV29-1 and TRBJ2-7, with 8 bases fitting TRBD2. Germline CDR1 reads SQVTM; CDR2 reads ANQGSEA. There are 17 residues in the CDR3. With V trimmed by 2 bases and J by 0 bases, 12 bases remained unmatched. CDR3 sequence: CSVEQGITSGNSYEQYF. CDR3 sequence (DNA): TGCAGCGTTGAACAAGGGATTACTAGCGGAAACTCCTACGAGCAGTACTTC.

This clone was seen just once. V usage is TRBV5-5 and J usage is TRBJ1-5, with 7 positions matching TRBD1. Germline lookup yields CDR1 SGHKS and CDR2 YYEKEE (reference sequence). The V gene end was trimmed by 1 base and the J gene end by 4 bases; junction bases not matched to a gene: 8. The CDR3 consists of 16 residues. The CDR3 sequence is CASSLLVGTDNQPQHF. CDR3 bases: TGTGCCAGCAGCTTGTTGGTAGGGACAGATAATCAGCCCCAGCATTTT.

The table lists this clone with a count of one. This chain joins TRBV5-1 and TRBJ1-2; 8 nucleotides align to TRBD1. The ends lost 5 bases at V and 1 base at J; junction bases unmatched: 4. The CDR3 is made up of 14 amino acids. The germline V gene has CDR1 SGHRS and CDR2 YFSETQ. CDR3 sequence (DNA): TGCGCCAGCAGTCCAACAGGGGGTAACTATGGCTACACCTTC. This sequence encodes CASSPTGGNYGYTF. Supplemented by reference TRBV5-1 and TRBJ1-2, the full variable domain reads KAGVTQTPRYLIKTRGQQVTLSCSPISGHRSVSWYQQTPGQGLQFLFEYFSETQRNKGNFPGRFSGRQFSNSRSEMNVSTLELGDSALYLCASSPTGGNYGYTFGSGTRLTVV.

The chain recombines TRBV5-6 with TRBJ2-7; 10 positions match TRBD2. The CDR3 is 15 residues long. CDR1 is SGHDT and CDR2 is YYEEEE in the germline V gene. The J segment lost 2 bases and the V segment lost 0 bases, leaving 2 bases of the junction unmatched. Written as DNA, the CDR3 is TGTGCCAGCAGCTTGGGGCTAGCGGGGGCCTACGAGCAGTACTTC. Translation gives CASSLGLAGAYEQYF.

V gene TRBV7-8 combines with J gene TRBJ2-7; D unresolved. This CDR3 has 12 residues. Trimming shortened V by 1 base and J by 6 bases, and 7 bases separated the two germline ends. Germline values: CDR1 SGHVS, CDR2 FQNEAQ. CDR3 DNA: TGTGCCAGCAGCTTAGGTTTCTCCGAGCAGTACTTC. This sequence encodes CASSLGFSEQYF.

The chain employs TRBV18 and TRBJ1-2, with D hard to call. This CDR3 has 15 amino acids. Deletions cut 2 bases from V and 0 bases from J, with 10 bases between. The germline V gene encodes CDR1 KGHSH and CDR2 LQKENI. CDR3 amino acids: CASSPVGVPNYGYTF. DNA for the CDR3: TGTGCCAGCTCACCAGTGGGCGTTCCTAACTATGGCTACACCTTC.

DNA of the CDR3: TGTGCCAGCAGAATAGGGGTAGCCTTAGGCTACACCTTC. Its protein product is CASRIGVALGYTF. The chain carries TRBV2 and TRBJ1-2; D perhaps matches TRBD1 (5 bases). Germline V gene data show CDR1 as SNHLY and CDR2 as FYNNEI. CDR3 size: 13 residues. The ends were cut back, 6 bases at V and 8 bases at J, with 16 bases in the middle.

V is TRBV5-1 and J is TRBJ2-5, with a weak D call TRBD2 (6 bases). CDR1 and CDR2 from the germline V gene are SGHRS and YFSETQ. V lost 0 bases, J lost 1 base, and 13 bases lay in between. The CDR3 has 16 residues. This chain's CDR3 is CASSLAGGVTQETQYF. CDR3 sequence (DNA): TGCGCCAGCAGCTTGGCCGGCGGGGTAACCCAAGAGACCCAGTACTTC.

The rearrangement joins TRBV7-3 to TRBJ2-1, with TRBD2 matching 7 bases. Germline assignment: CDR1 SGHTA and CDR2 FQGTGA. The CDR3 consists of 16 residues. V shed 3 bases, J shed 2 bases, and the junction held 7 bases outside the gene matches. The CDR3 sequence: CASSFLAANPYNEQFF. The CDR3 DNA is TGTGCCAGCAGCTTCCTAGCGGCAAATCCCTACAATGAGCAGTTCTTC.

The chain is built from TRBV5-6 and TRBJ1-2; TRBD1 agrees at 10 bases. The CDR3 extends over 17 amino acids. Germline CDR1 SGHDT, CDR2 YYEEEE. V was pared by 4 bases and J by 7 bases, with 16 bases of the junction left unmatched. The CDR3 is CASSPLRVTGGGGGYTF. The CDR3 coding sequence is TGTGCCAGCAGCCCTCTTAGAGTGACAGGGGGCGGTGGTGGCTACACCTTC.

With regard to this clone: Different DNA sequences within this sample yield the same CDR3. The chain carries TRBV5-1 and TRBJ1-6; 7 positions agree with TRBD1. V lost 0 bases, J lost 6 bases, and 3 bases stayed unmatched. The germline gives CDR1 SGHRS, CDR2 YFSETQ. There are 15 residues in the CDR3. CDR3 nucleotide sequence: TGCGCCAGCAGCTTGGAAGGGACAGTTAATTCACCCCTCCACTTT. Amino acid sequence: CASSLEGTVNSPLHF.